This TCR beta chain came from a study of blood T cell repertoires in COVID-19. As for the study in general: The samples span acute and convalescent COVID-19 from the United States, Italy and Spain.

This CDR3 is built from 17 residues. Germline CDR1 is MNHEY and CDR2 is SMNVEV (reference sequence). The V and J ends lost 1 base and 1 base, in that order; junction bases with no gene match: 7. Sequencing used immunoSEQ multiplex PCR; TCRdb keeps in-frame clones, though not all of them. Of 75,000 to 100,000 clones in the sample, 80% to 90% were seen once. Material: peripheral blood. J is TRBJ2-5 and V is TRBV27; 9 bases fit TRBD2. The receptor was derived from a human donor in a cohort sampled during active COVID-19. This CDR3 reads CASSLYSRGRAQETQYF. In DNA form, the CDR3 reads TGTGCCAGCAGTTTATATTCTCGCGGGAGGGCCCAAGAGACCCAGTACTTC.